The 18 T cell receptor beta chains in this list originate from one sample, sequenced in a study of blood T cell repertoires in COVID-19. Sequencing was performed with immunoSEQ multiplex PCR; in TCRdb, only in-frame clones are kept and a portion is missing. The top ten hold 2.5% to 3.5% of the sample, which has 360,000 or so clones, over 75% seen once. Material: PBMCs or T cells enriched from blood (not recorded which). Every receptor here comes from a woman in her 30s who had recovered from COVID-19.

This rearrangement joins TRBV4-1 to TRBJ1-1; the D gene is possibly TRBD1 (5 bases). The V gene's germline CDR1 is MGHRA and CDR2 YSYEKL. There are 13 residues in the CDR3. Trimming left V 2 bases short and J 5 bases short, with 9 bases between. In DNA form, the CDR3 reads TGCGCCAGCAGCCAACGGGGGGTAACTGAAGCTTTCTTT. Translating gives CASSQRGVTEAFF.

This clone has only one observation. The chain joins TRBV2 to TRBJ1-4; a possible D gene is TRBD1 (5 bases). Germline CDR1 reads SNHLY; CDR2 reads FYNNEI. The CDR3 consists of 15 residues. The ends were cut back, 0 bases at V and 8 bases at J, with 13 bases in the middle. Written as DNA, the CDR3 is TGTGCCAGCAGTGAAGCTCTGGGGCGGTGGGAAAAACTGTTTTTT. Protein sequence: CASSEALGRWEKLFF.

CDR3 amino acids: CASSLGDRAYNSPLHF. In DNA, the CDR3 is TGTGCCAGCAGCTTAGGAGACAGGGCCTATAATTCACCCCTCCACTTT. V and J are TRBV7-8 and TRBJ1-6; 7 nucleotides match TRBD1. This CDR3 region has 16 residues. V was pared by 1 base and J by 2 bases, with 2 bases of the junction left unmatched. Germline CDR1 and CDR2: SGHVS and FQNEAQ.

CDR3 nucleotide sequence: TGTGCCAGCAGTTTTTCCCAGGGTACGGATTCACCCCTCCACTTT. It encodes CASSFSQGTDSPLHF. This rearrangement joins TRBV28 to TRBJ1-6; the D gene is possibly TRBD1 (5 bases). V was trimmed by 3 bases and J by 8 bases, leaving 14 bases between them. Looked up from germline, CDR1 is MDHEN and CDR2 is SYDVKM. CDR3 size: 15 residues.

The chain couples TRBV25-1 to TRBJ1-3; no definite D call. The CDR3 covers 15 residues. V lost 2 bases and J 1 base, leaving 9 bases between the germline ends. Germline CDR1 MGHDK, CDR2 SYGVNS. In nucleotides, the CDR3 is TGTGCCAGCAGTGAACCCGAGCTATCTGGAAACACCATATATTTT. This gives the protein CASSEPELSGNTIYF. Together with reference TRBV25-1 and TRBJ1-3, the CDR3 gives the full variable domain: EADIYQTPRYLVIGTGKKITLECSQTMGHDKMYWYQQDPGMELHLIHYSYGVNSTEKGDLSSESTVSRIRTEHFPLTLESARPSHTSQYLCASSEPELSGNTIYFGEGSWLTVV.

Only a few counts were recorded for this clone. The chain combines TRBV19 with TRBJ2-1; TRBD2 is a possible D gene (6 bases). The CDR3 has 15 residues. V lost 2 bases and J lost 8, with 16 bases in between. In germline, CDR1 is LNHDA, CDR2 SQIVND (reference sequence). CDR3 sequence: CASSIRRSREDEQFF. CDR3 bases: TGTGCCAGTAGTATACGTCGTTCGCGGGAAGATGAGCAGTTCTTC. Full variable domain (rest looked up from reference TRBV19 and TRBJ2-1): DGGITQSPKYLFRKEGQNVTLSCEQNLNHDAMYWYRQDPGQGLRLIYYSQIVNDFQKGDIAEGYSVSREKKESFPLTVTSAQKNPTAFYLCASSIRRSREDEQFFGPGTRLTVL.

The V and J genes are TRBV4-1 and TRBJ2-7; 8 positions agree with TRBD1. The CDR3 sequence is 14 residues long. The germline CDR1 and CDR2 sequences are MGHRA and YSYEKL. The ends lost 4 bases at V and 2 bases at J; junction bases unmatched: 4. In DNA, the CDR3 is TGCGCCAGCAGCCTCCGACAGGGGCCCTACGAGCAGTACTTC. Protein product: CASSLRQGPYEQYF.

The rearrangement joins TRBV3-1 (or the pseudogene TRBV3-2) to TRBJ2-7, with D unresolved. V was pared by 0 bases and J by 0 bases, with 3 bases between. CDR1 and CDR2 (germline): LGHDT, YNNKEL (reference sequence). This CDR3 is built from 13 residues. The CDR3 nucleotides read TGTGCCAGCAGCCAAGATATCTCCTACGAGCAGTACTTC. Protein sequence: CASSQDISYEQYF.

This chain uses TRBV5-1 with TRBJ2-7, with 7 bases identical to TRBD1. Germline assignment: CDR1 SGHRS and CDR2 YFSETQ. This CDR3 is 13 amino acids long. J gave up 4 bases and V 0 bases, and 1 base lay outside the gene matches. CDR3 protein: CASSLGTGYEQYF. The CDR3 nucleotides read TGCGCCAGCAGCTTGGGGACAGGATACGAGCAGTACTTC.

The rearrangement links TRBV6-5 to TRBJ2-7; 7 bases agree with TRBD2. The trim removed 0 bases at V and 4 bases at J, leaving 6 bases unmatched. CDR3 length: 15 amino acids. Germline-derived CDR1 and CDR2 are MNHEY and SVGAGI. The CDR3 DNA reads TGTGCCAGCAGTTACTCGATTGCGGGGGAATACGAGCAGTACTTC. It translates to CASSYSIAGEYEQYF.

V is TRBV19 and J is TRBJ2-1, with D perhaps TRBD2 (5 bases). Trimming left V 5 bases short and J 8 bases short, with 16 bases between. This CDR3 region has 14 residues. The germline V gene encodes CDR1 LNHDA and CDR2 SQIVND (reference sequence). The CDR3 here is CASSFAGRTYEQFF. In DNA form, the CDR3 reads TGTGCCAGTAGTTTTGCGGGCCGTACGTATGAGCAGTTCTTC.

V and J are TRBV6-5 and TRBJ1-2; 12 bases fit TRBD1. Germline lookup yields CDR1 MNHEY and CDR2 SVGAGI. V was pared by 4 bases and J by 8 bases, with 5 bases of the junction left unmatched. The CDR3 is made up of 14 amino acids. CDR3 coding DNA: TGTGCCAGCAGTTTGGGACAGGGGGCTTTAGGCTACACCTTC. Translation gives CASSLGQGALGYTF.

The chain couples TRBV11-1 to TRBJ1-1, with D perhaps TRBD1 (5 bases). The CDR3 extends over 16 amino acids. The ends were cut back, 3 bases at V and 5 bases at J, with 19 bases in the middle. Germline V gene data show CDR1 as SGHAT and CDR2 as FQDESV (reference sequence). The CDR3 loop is CASSFDLTDSETEAFF. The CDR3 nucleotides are TGTGCCAGCAGCTTTGACCTGACAGATTCGGAAACTGAAGCTTTCTTT.

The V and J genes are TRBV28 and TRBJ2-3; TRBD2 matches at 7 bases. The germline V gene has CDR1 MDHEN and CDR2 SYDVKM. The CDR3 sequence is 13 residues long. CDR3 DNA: TGTGCTTACGGCGGGGGTTCCTCAGATACGCAGTATTTT. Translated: CAYGGGSSDTQYF.

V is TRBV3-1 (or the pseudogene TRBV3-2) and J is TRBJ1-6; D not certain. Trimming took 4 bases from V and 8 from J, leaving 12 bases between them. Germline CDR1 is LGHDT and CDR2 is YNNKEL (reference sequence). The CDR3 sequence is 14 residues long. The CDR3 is CASSPLRSDSPLHF. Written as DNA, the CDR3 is TGTGCCAGCAGCCCTTTACGATCAGATTCACCCCTCCACTTT.

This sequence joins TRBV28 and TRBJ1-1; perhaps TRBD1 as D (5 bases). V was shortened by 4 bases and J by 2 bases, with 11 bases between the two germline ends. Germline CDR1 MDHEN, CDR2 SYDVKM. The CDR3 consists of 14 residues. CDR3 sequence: CASSSSQGNTEAFF. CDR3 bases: TGTGCCAGCAGTTCATCTCAGGGTAACACTGAAGCTTTCTTT.

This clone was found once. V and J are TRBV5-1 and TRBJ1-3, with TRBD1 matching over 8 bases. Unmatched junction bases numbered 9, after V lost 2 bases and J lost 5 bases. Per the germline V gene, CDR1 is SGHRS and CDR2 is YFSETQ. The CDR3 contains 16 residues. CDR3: CASSLNPQGVRNTIYF. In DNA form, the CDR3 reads TGCGCCAGCAGCTTAAACCCACAGGGGGTTAGAAACACCATATATTTT.

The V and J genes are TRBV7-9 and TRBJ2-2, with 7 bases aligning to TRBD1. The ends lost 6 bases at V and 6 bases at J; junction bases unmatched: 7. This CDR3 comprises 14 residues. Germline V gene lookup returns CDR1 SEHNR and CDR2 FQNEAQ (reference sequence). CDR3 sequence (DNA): TGTGCCAGCAGACCAGGGGGTGCCGCCGGGGAGCTGTTTTTT. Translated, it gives CASRPGGAAGELFF.